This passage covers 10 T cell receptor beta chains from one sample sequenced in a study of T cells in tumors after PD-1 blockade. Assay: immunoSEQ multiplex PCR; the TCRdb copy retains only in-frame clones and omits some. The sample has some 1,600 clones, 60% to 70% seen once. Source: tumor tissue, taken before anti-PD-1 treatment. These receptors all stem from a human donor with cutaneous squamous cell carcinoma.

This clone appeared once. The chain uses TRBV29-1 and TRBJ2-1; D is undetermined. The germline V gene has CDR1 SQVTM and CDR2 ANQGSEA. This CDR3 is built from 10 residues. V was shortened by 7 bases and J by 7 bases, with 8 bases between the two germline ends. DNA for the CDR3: TGCAGCGGCCAAGTGAATGAGCAGTTCTTC. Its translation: CSGQVNEQFF.

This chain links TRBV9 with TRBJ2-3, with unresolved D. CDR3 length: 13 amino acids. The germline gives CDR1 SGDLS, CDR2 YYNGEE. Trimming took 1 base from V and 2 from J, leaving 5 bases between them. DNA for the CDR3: TGTGCCAGCAGCGTACTCACCACAGATACGCAGTATTTT. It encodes CASSVLTTDTQYF.

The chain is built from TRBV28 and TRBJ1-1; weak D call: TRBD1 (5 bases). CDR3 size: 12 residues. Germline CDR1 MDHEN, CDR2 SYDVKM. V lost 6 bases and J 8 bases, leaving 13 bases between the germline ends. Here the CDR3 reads CASSIARGEAFF. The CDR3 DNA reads TGTGCCAGCAGCATCGCCCGGGGGGAAGCTTTCTTT.

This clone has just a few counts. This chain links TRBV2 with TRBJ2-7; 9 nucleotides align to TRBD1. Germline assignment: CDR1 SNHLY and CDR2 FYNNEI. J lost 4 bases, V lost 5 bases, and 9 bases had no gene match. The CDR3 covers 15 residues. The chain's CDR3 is CASSNPGTGSYEQYF. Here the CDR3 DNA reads TGTGCCAGCAGTAACCCCGGGACAGGGTCTTACGAGCAGTACTTC. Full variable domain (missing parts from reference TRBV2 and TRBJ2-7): EPEVTQTPSHQVTQMGQEVILRCVPISNHLYFYWYRQILGQKVEFLVSFYNNEISEKSEIFDDQFSVERPDGSNFTLKIRSTKLEDSAMYFCASSNPGTGSYEQYFGPGTRLTVT.

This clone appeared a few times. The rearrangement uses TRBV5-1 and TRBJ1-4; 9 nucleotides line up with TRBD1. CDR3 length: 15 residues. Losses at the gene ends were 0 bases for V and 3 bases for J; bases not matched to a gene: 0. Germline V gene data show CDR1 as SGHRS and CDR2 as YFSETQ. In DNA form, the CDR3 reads TGCGCCAGCAGCTTGGGACAGGGGGCTAATGAAAAACTGTTTTTT. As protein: CASSLGQGANEKLFF. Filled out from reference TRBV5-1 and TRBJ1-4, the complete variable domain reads KAGVTQTPRYLIKTRGQQVTLSCSPISGHRSVSWYQQTPGQGLQFLFEYFSETQRNKGNFPGRFSGRQFSNSRSEMNVSTLELGDSALYLCASSLGQGANEKLFFGSGTQLSVL.

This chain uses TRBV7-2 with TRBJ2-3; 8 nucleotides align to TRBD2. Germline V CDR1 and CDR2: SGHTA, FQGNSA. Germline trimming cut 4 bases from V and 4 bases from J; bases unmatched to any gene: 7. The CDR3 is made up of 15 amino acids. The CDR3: CASSYAGGGADTQYF. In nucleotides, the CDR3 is TGTGCCAGCAGCTATGCGGGGGGAGGCGCAGATACGCAGTATTTT.

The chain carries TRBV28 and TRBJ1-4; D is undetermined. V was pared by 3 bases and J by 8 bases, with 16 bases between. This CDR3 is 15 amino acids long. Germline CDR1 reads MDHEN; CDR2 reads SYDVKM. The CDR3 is CASSFSPGFGEKLFF. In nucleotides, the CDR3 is TGTGCCAGCAGTTTTTCTCCAGGCTTCGGAGAAAAACTGTTTTTT.

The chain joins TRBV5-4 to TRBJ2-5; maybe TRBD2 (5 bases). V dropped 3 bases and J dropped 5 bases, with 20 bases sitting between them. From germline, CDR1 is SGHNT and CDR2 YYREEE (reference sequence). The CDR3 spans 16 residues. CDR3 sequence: CASSSVTRGRSETQYF. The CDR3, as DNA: TGTGCCAGCAGCTCGGTAACTAGAGGGAGATCCGAGACCCAGTACTTC.

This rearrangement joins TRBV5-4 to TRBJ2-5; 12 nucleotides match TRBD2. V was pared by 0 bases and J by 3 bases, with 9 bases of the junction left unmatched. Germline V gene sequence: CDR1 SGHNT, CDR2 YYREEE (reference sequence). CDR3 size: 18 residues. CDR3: CASSLGLAGAFQKETQYF. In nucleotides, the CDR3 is TGTGCCAGCAGCTTGGGACTAGCGGGGGCCTTCCAAAAAGAGACCCAGTACTTC.

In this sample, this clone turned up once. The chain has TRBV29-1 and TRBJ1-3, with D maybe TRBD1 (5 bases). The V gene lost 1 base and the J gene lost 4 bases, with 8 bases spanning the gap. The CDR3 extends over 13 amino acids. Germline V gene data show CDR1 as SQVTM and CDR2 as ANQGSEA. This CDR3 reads CSVEGGSGNTIYF. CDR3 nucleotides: TGCAGCGTTGAAGGGGGCAGCGGAAACACCATATATTTT.